The 14 T cell receptor beta chains listed next were all sequenced from one sample in a study of blood T cell repertoires in COVID-19. The assay was immunoSEQ multiplex PCR, and TCRdb's table has in-frame clones only and misses some. The sample has fewer than 500,000 clones, more than 70% seen once. Sequenced: PBMCs or T cells enriched from blood (not recorded which). These receptors originate from a man aged 30 to 39 who had recovered from COVID-19.

The chain couples TRBV7-8 to TRBJ2-7; D possibly uses TRBD1 or TRBD2 (6 bases each). The CDR3 runs to 13 residues. V lost 5 bases and J 3 bases, leaving 11 bases between the germline ends. Germline CDR1 is SGHVS and CDR2 is FQNEAQ. As DNA, the CDR3 is TGTGCCAGCAGCCGGGGGCATTTCTACGAGCAGTACTTC. Protein product: CASSRGHFYEQYF.

The count of this clone is one. The rearrangement links TRBV30 to TRBJ1-2, with 8 bases fitting TRBD1. CDR1 and CDR2 from the germline V gene are GTSNPN and SVGIG (reference sequence). The CDR3 extends over 12 amino acids. The trim removed 5 bases at V and 3 bases at J, leaving 2 bases unmatched. This chain's CDR3 is CAWAGGDYGYTF. CDR3 DNA: TGTGCCTGGGCAGGGGGCGACTATGGCTACACCTTC.

This clone has only one observation. The chain uses TRBV12-3 or TRBV12-4 and TRBJ1-1, with D possibly TRBD1 on 5 matching bases. Between the trimmed V and J ends, which lost 6 bases and 6 bases, there was a span of 14 bases. This CDR3 comprises 13 residues. The CDR3 bases are TGTGCCAGCAGCGCGGACATTTTAGCTGAAGCTTTCTTT. Protein product: CASSADILAEAFF.

The CDR3 is CASSPAVITGELFF. The CDR3, as DNA: TGTGCCAGCAGCCCCGCAGTGATCACCGGGGAGCTGTTTTTT. This chain connects TRBV7-9 to TRBJ2-2; D call uncertain. The V gene's germline CDR1 is SEHNR and CDR2 FQNEAQ (reference sequence). Trimming cost V 5 bases and J 4 bases, with 11 bases left between them. The CDR3 consists of 14 residues.

The chain employs TRBV6-5 and TRBJ2-3, with D tentatively TRBD1 (5 bases). This CDR3 comprises 15 residues. The ends were cut back, 7 bases at V and 7 bases at J, with 21 bases in the middle. CDR1 is MNHEY, CDR2 SVGAGI, per germline. The CDR3 spells CASIESGAFSHTQYF. CDR3 nucleotides: TGTGCCAGCATAGAGAGTGGGGCTTTCTCTCATACGCAGTATTTT.

This clone was picked up a small number of times. This rearrangement joins TRBV7-9 to TRBJ1-4; D not certain. The V and J ends lost 5 bases and 0 bases respectively, with 7 bases between them. Per the germline V gene, CDR1 is SEHNR and CDR2 is FQNEAQ (reference sequence). The CDR3 consists of 14 residues. The chain's CDR3 is CASSDKATNEKLFF. CDR3 in DNA: TGTGCCAGCAGCGACAAGGCAACTAATGAAAAACTGTTTTTT.

This chain uses TRBV19 with TRBJ1-5; D gene ambiguous. This CDR3 comprises 18 residues. CDR1 and CDR2 (germline): LNHDA, SQIVND (reference sequence). With 0 bases removed from V and 5 bases from J, the gap between germline ends came to 20 bases. The chain's CDR3 is CASSIDLGLAGTYQPQHF. The CDR3 coding sequence is TGTGCCAGTAGTATAGATTTGGGTCTAGCCGGCACCTATCAGCCCCAGCATTTT.

The gene calls are TRBV7-3 and TRBJ1-6, with D maybe TRBD1 (6 bases). Deletions cut 4 bases from V and 6 bases from J, with 10 bases between. This CDR3 comprises 14 residues. Germline V lookup: CDR1 SGHTA, CDR2 FQGTGA. CDR3 sequence: CASSSGQPNSPLHF. Here the CDR3 DNA reads TGTGCCAGCAGCTCCGGACAGCCTAATTCACCCCTCCACTTT.

J is TRBJ2-2 and V is TRBV7-9, with TRBD1 as a possible D gene (6 bases). V was clipped by 2 bases and J by 6 bases, with 10 bases between them. Germline-derived CDR1 and CDR2 are SEHNR and FQNEAQ (reference sequence). The CDR3 totals 14 residues. As DNA, the CDR3 is TGTGCCAGCAGCTTAATAGGGGGAGCCGGGGAGCTGTTTTTT. It yields the protein CASSLIGGAGELFF.

The gene calls are TRBV7-2 and TRBJ1-2, with 9 bases aligning to TRBD1. In germline, CDR1 is SGHTA, CDR2 FQGNSA. After removal of 1 base from V and 7 bases from J, the junction contained 1 base not matched to a gene. CDR3 length: 13 amino acids. DNA for the CDR3: TGTGCCAGCAGCTTAGGACAGGGGGGTGGCTACACCTTC. Its protein is CASSLGQGGGYTF.

The genes are TRBV12-3 or TRBV12-4 and TRBJ2-7; possibly TRBD2 for D (5 bases). V lost 6 bases to trimming and J lost 4 bases, with 13 bases between them. There are 13 residues in the CDR3. CDR3 sequence reads: CASSKLGSYEQYF. CDR3 coding DNA: TGTGCCAGCAGCAAATTGGGGAGTTACGAGCAGTACTTC.

The chain carries TRBV4-3 and TRBJ1-2; D call uncertain. Germline V CDR1 and CDR2: LGHNA, YSLEER. The CDR3 is 14 amino acids. With 1 base removed from V and 4 bases from J, the gap between germline ends came to 10 bases. CDR3 DNA: TGCGCCAGCAGCCAAGGGAGGGATCGCTATGGCTACACCTTC. Translation gives CASSQGRDRYGYTF.

The gene calls are TRBV7-9 and TRBJ2-1; maybe TRBD1 (6 bases). Germline CDR1 and CDR2: SEHNR and FQNEAQ (reference sequence). This CDR3 spans 13 amino acids. Trimming took 1 base from V and 8 from J, leaving 9 bases between them. The CDR3 loop reads CASSLGAGDEQFF. As DNA, the CDR3 is TGTGCCAGCAGCTTAGGGGCAGGGGATGAGCAGTTCTTC.

J is TRBJ1-2 and V is TRBV9; no clear D. Deletions cut 3 bases from V and 6 bases from J, with 24 bases between. From germline, CDR1 is SGDLS and CDR2 YYNGEE. This CDR3 region has 17 residues. The CDR3 region is CASSAPMGLVGDDGYTF. CDR3 nucleotide sequence: TGTGCCAGCAGCGCCCCCATGGGCCTCGTCGGGGATGATGGCTACACCTTC.